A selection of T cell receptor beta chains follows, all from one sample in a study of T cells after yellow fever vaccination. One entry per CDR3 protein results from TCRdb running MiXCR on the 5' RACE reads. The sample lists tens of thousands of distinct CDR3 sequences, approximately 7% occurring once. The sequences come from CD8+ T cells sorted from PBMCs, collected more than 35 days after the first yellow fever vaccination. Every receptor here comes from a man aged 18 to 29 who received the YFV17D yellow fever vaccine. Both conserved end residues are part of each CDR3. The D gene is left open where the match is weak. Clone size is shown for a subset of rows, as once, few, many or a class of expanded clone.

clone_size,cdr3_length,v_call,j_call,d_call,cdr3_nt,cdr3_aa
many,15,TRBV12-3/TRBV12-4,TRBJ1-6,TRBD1,TGTGCCAGCAGTTTAGCACGGGGCAGGGGGCAAAGCCTCCACTTT,CASSLARGRGQSLHF
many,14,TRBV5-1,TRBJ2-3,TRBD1,TGCGCCAGCAGCCCTCAGGGGGGCACAGATACGCAGTATTTT,CASSPQGGTDTQYF
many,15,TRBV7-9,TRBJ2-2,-,TGTGCCAGCAGCTTTTCTGTCGGAAGGGACGGGGAGCTGTTTTTT,CASSFSVGRDGELFF
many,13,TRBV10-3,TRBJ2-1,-,TGTGCCATCAGTGACGGGGGCCATAATGAGCAGTTCTTC,CAISDGGHNEQFF
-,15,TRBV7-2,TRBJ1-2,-,TGTGCCAGCAGCTTAGTGCAGGGGTCGGCCTATGGCTACACCTTC,CASSLVQGSAYGYTF
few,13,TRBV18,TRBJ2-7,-,TGTGCCAGCTCACCGGGCAGGGAAAACGAGCAGTACTTC,CASSPGRENEQYF
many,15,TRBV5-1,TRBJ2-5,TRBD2,TGCGCCAGCAGCTTCGCGGGAGGGGCAGGAGAGACCCAGTACTTC,CASSFAGGAGETQYF
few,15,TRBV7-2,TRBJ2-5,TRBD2,TGTGCCAGCAGTTCGACTAGCGGGGGGCAAGAGACCCAGTACTTC,CASSSTSGGQETQYF
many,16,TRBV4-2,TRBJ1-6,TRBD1,TGTGCCAGCAGCCAAGATCGGGGGACAGGGGGTTCACCCCTCCACTTT,CASSQDRGTGGSPLHF
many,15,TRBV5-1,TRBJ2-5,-,TGCGCCAGCAGCTTGGCCGTTTTGACCCAAGAGACCCAGTACTTC,CASSLAVLTQETQYF
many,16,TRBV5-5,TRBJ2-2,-,TGTGCCAGCAGCTTGTCGGACTGGATATACACCGGGGAGCTGTTTTTT,CASSLSDWIYTGELFF
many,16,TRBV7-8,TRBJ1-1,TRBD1,TGTGCCAGCAGCTTTGGTCAGGGGGTTTTGGGCACTGAAGCTTTCTTT,CASSFGQGVLGTEAFF
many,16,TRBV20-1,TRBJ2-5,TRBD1,TGCAGTGCTGCCGATCTAGACAGGGTGGCGGGAGAGACCCAGTACTTC,CSAADLDRVAGETQYF
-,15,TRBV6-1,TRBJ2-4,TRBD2,TGTGCCAGCAGTGAAGATCCGGGGGGGAAAAACATTCAGTACTTC,CASSEDPGGKNIQYF
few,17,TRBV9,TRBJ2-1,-,TGTGCCAGCAGCGGACCCTTTAGGGGTAGCTCCTACAATGAGCAGTTCTTC,CASSGPFRGSSYNEQFF
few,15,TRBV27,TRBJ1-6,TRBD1,TGTGCCAGCAGTTGGTACAGGGGTTCATTGTCACCCCTCCACTTT,CASSWYRGSLSPLHF
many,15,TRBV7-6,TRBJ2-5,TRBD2,TGTGCCAGCAGCTCGACTAGCGGGGGCAGTGAGACCCAGTACTTC,CASSSTSGGSETQYF
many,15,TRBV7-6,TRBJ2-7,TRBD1,TGTGCCAGCAGCCGTAATCTCGGGACAGACTACGAGCAGTACTTC,CASSRNLGTDYEQYF
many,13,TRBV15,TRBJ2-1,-,TGTGCCACCAGCTCCCGTCTGAGGGGGGAGCAGTTCTTC,CATSSRLRGEQFF
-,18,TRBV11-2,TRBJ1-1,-,TGTGCCAGCAGCTTAAAATTAGTCGTAGGCACTAGGAGCACTGAAGCTTTCTTT,CASSLKLVVGTRSTEAFF
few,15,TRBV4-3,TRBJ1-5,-,TGCGCCAGCAGCCAAGATCGCCTGGAGGGTCAGCCCCAGCATTTT,CASSQDRLEGQPQHF
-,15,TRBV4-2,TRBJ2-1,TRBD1,TGTGCCAGCAGCCTCGGACAGGGGGGTTTGAATGAGCAGTTCTTC,CASSLGQGGLNEQFF
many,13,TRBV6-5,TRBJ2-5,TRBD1,TGTGCCAGCAGCCGGGACAGCCAAGAGACCCAGTACTTC,CASSRDSQETQYF
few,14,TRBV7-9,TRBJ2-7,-,TGTGCCAGCAGCCCCGCTGGGGGCTCCTACGAGCAGTACTTC,CASSPAGGSYEQYF
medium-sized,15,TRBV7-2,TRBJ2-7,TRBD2,TGTGCCAGCAGCTACGAGGGCGGGGGAAATTACGAGCAGTACTTC,CASSYEGGGNYEQYF
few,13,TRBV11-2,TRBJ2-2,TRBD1,TGTGCCAGCAGCTTGACAGGGACCGGGGAGCTGTTTTTT,CASSLTGTGELFF
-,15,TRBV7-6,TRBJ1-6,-,TGTGCCAGCAGCTTAGATCGTGGGCCATATTCACCCCTCCACTTT,CASSLDRGPYSPLHF
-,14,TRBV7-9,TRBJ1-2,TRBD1,TGTGCCAGCAGCTTTTACAGGGGGCCCTATGGCTACACCTTC,CASSFYRGPYGYTF
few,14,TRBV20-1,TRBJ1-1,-,TGCAGTGCCGAGGCCCAGAACGGGAACACTGAAGCTTTCTTT,CSAEAQNGNTEAFF
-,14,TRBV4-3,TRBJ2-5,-,TGCGCCAGCAGCCAAGGGGAGGGGGCTGAGACCCAGTACTTC,CASSQGEGAETQYF
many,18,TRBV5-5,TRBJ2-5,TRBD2,TGTGCCAGCAGCTTGGGACTAGCGGGGGAGCCTGCCCGGGAGACCCAGTACTTC,CASSLGLAGEPARETQYF
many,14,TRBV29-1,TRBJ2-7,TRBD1,TGCAGCGTTGAACAAGGGACAGGGTCATTCGAGCAGTACTTC,CSVEQGTGSFEQYF
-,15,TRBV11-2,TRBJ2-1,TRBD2,TGTGCCAGCAGTCGCACTAGCGGGGATTACAATGAGCAGTTCTTC,CASSRTSGDYNEQFF
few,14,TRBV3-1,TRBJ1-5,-,TGTGCCAGCAGCCAAGAAACCGCAAATCAGCCCCAGCATTTT,CASSQETANQPQHF
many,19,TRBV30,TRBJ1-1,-,TGTGCCTGGAGTGAACAGTTTAAGGCCAGGACGAGATGGGGCACTGAAGCTTTCTTT,CAWSEQFKARTRWGTEAFF
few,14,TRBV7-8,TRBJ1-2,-,TGTGCCAGCAGCTTAGTGGAGAGAAACTATGGCTACACCTTC,CASSLVERNYGYTF
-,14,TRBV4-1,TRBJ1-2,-,TGCGCCAGCAGCCTCCTAGGGGCCGACTATGGCTACACCTTC,CASSLLGADYGYTF
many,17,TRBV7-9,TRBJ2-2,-,TGTGCCAGCAGCTTAGCGGGCCGGCAGGGGAACACCGGGGAGCTGTTTTTT,CASSLAGRQGNTGELFF
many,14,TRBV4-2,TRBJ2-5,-,TGTGCCAGCAGCCAAGAGGAGGGGGTGGGGCTCCAGCACTTC,CASSQEEGVGLQHF
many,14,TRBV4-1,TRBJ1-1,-,TGCGCCAGCAGCCCAATGCAGGGTGACACTGAAGCTTTCTTT,CASSPMQGDTEAFF
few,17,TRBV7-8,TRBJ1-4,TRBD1,TGTGCCAGCAGCACCCCCTTTGGACAGGGCCTTAATGAAAAACTGTTTTTT,CASSTPFGQGLNEKLFF
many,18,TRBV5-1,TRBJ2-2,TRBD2,TGCGCCAGCAGCCCCGGACTAGCGGGGGGTCGACGAACCGGGGAGCTGTTTTTT,CASSPGLAGGRRTGELFF